These T cell receptor beta chains were read from a single sample in a study of shared clonotypes between healthy human individuals. Clones were read by immunoSEQ multiplex PCR, and TCRdb kept only the in-frame ones, dropping some. There are some 1 million clones in the sample; about 70% occur only once, and nearly 1.5% lies in the top ten. Sequencing was carried out using memory CD4+ T cells sorted from blood. The receptors derive from a man in his late teens or twenties in good health. Both conserved end residues are part of each CDR3. Fields, in order: clone size, V gene, J gene, D gene, CDR3 protein, CDR3 DNA. The D gene is left open where the match is weak. Clone size, where shown, is once, few, many, or a class for clones that have expanded.

clone size: .; V gene: TRBV6-5; J gene: TRBJ2-1; D gene: .; CDR3 protein: CASSLGIFNEQFF; CDR3 DNA: TGTGCCAGCAGTCTTGGAATCTTCAATGAGCAGTTCTTC
clone size: .; V gene: TRBV18; J gene: TRBJ2-3; D gene: .; CDR3 protein: CASSPQGDTQYF; CDR3 DNA: TGTGCCAGCTCCCCACAGGGAGATACGCAGTATTTT
clone size: .; V gene: TRBV18; J gene: TRBJ2-5; D gene: .; CDR3 protein: CASSQNDGGETQYF; CDR3 DNA: TGTGCCAGCTCACAAAACGACGGGGGAGAGACCCAGTACTTC
clone size: .; V gene: TRBV19; J gene: TRBJ1-2; D gene: TRBD1; CDR3 protein: CASSLDRGKRDGYTF; CDR3 DNA: TGTGCCAGTAGTCTCGACAGGGGGAAAAGGGATGGCTACACCTTC
clone size: .; V gene: TRBV15; J gene: TRBJ1-5; D gene: .; CDR3 protein: CATSRDVQGSNQPQHF; CDR3 DNA: TGTGCCACCAGCAGAGATGTCCAGGGTAGCAATCAGCCCCAGCATTTT
clone size: .; V gene: TRBV5-1; J gene: TRBJ1-4; D gene: .; CDR3 protein: CASRSSATNEKLFF; CDR3 DNA: TGCGCCAGCAGATCGTCGGCAACTAATGAAAAACTGTTTTTT
clone size: .; V gene: TRBV6-5; J gene: TRBJ2-5; D gene: .; CDR3 protein: CASSYGGSAGGKTQYF; CDR3 DNA: TGTGCCAGCAGTTACGGGGGTTCGGCGGGCGGGAAGACCCAGTACTTC
clone size: .; V gene: TRBV5-1; J gene: TRBJ2-5; D gene: .; CDR3 protein: CASSLAWGAGETQYF; CDR3 DNA: TGCGCCAGCAGCTTGGCCTGGGGGGCCGGGGAGACCCAGTACTTC
clone size: .; V gene: TRBV7-2; J gene: TRBJ2-2; D gene: .; CDR3 protein: CASSLTQLTGELFF; CDR3 DNA: TGTGCCAGCAGCTTAACTCAGTTAACCGGGGAGCTGTTTTTT
clone size: .; V gene: TRBV25-1; J gene: TRBJ2-1; D gene: .; CDR3 protein: CASSEWREPNEQFF; CDR3 DNA: TGTGCCAGCAGTGAATGGCGGGAACCCAATGAGCAGTTCTTC
clone size: .; V gene: TRBV27; J gene: TRBJ2-2; D gene: .; CDR3 protein: CASSRRQANTGELFF; CDR3 DNA: TGTGCCAGCAGTCGCCGACAGGCGAACACCGGGGAGCTGTTTTTT
clone size: .; V gene: TRBV5-4; J gene: TRBJ2-7; D gene: TRBD1; CDR3 protein: CASSLGQGAVEQYF; CDR3 DNA: TGTGCCAGCAGCCTGGGACAGGGGGCAGTCGAGCAGTACTTC
clone size: .; V gene: TRBV5-1; J gene: TRBJ2-3; D gene: .; CDR3 protein: CASSPNPTVSTDTQYF; CDR3 DNA: TGCGCCAGCAGCCCGAACCCGACGGTTAGCACAGATACGCAGTATTTT
clone size: .; V gene: TRBV10-3; J gene: TRBJ1-5; D gene: .; CDR3 protein: CAISQSGPAPQHF; CDR3 DNA: TGTGCCATCAGTCAGTCGGGTCCTGCGCCCCAGCATTTT
clone size: .; V gene: TRBV4-3; J gene: TRBJ1-3; D gene: .; CDR3 protein: CASSQDAPRGGAYSGNTIYF; CDR3 DNA: TGCGCCAGCAGCCAAGATGCCCCCCGCGGCGGGGCCTATTCTGGAAACACCATATATTTT
clone size: .; V gene: TRBV6-1; J gene: TRBJ1-5; D gene: .; CDR3 protein: CASSETDSNQPQHF; CDR3 DNA: TGTGCCAGCAGTGAAACGGATAGCAATCAGCCCCAGCATTTT
clone size: .; V gene: TRBV30; J gene: TRBJ1-1; D gene: .; CDR3 protein: CAWSWVDTEAFF; CDR3 DNA: TGTGCCTGGAGTTGGGTGGACACTGAAGCTTTCTTT
clone size: .; V gene: TRBV7-2; J gene: TRBJ2-3; D gene: TRBD2; CDR3 protein: CASSLVEPSGRARGTQYF; CDR3 DNA: TGTGCCAGCAGCTTAGTCGAGCCGAGCGGGAGGGCCAGGGGTACGCAGTATTTT
clone size: once; V gene: TRBV7-2; J gene: TRBJ2-2; D gene: .; CDR3 protein: CASRTLDVTGELFF; CDR3 DNA: TGTGCCAGCAGAACCTTAGATGTAACCGGGGAGCTGTTTTTT
clone size: .; V gene: TRBV28; J gene: TRBJ2-7; D gene: TRBD2; CDR3 protein: CASSSPLLSSGRKGEQYF; CDR3 DNA: TGTGCCAGCAGTTCACCCCTATTATCTAGCGGGAGAAAAGGGGAGCAGTACTTC
clone size: .; V gene: TRBV19; J gene: TRBJ2-7; D gene: .; CDR3 protein: CATSTHSYEQYF; CDR3 DNA: TGTGCCACAAGCACTCACTCCTACGAGCAGTACTTC
clone size: few; V gene: TRBV5-1; J gene: TRBJ2-1; D gene: .; CDR3 protein: CASSLKVEQFF; CDR3 DNA: TGCGCCAGCAGCTTGAAGGTTGAGCAGTTCTTC
clone size: .; V gene: TRBV30; J gene: TRBJ2-3; D gene: TRBD2; CDR3 protein: CAWSVRVLAGDTQYF; CDR3 DNA: TGTGCCTGGAGTGTACGTGTACTAGCGGGAGATACGCAGTATTTT
clone size: .; V gene: TRBV7-9; J gene: TRBJ1-1; D gene: TRBD1; CDR3 protein: CACDRGATEAFF; CDR3 DNA: TGTGCCTGCGACAGGGGGGCAACTGAAGCTTTCTTT
clone size: once; V gene: TRBV11-2; J gene: TRBJ2-7; D gene: TRBD1; CDR3 protein: CASSTWTGRNLYEQYF; CDR3 DNA: TGTGCCAGCAGCACCTGGACAGGACGAAACCTCTACGAGCAGTACTTC
clone size: .; V gene: TRBV19; J gene: TRBJ2-2; D gene: TRBD2; CDR3 protein: CASSIQGGSRELFF; CDR3 DNA: TGTGCCAGTAGTATACAGGGCGGGAGTCGGGAGCTGTTTTTT
clone size: .; V gene: TRBV28; J gene: TRBJ1-5; D gene: .; CDR3 protein: CASSFEPGRFGNQPQHF; CDR3 DNA: TGTGCCAGCAGTTTCGAACCAGGGAGGTTCGGCAATCAGCCCCAGCATTTT
clone size: .; V gene: TRBV7-2; J gene: TRBJ2-7; D gene: .; CDR3 protein: CASRPPGSSYEQYF; CDR3 DNA: TGTGCCAGCAGGCCCCCCGGGAGCTCCTACGAGCAGTACTTC
clone size: .; V gene: TRBV7-6; J gene: TRBJ2-4; D gene: .; CDR3 protein: CASRQRTMPLGTTKNIQYF; CDR3 DNA: TGTGCCAGCAGGCAGAGGACAATGCCGCTAGGGACGACCAAAAACATTCAGTACTTC
clone size: .; V gene: TRBV7-2; J gene: TRBJ2-5; D gene: TRBD2; CDR3 protein: CASSPGTSGRADFETQYF; CDR3 DNA: TGTGCCAGCAGCCCGGGGACTAGCGGGAGGGCCGATTTCGAGACCCAGTACTTC
clone size: .; V gene: TRBV23-1; J gene: TRBJ2-3; D gene: TRBD1; CDR3 protein: CASSQSDRVRTDTQYF; CDR3 DNA: TGCGCCAGCAGTCAATCTGACAGGGTCCGCACAGATACGCAGTATTTT
clone size: .; V gene: TRBV2; J gene: TRBJ2-3; D gene: .; CDR3 protein: CASSELGQGRGQYF; CDR3 DNA: TGTGCCAGCAGTGAACTGGGCCAGGGGCGGGGGCAGTATTTT
clone size: .; V gene: TRBV30; J gene: TRBJ2-2; D gene: TRBD2; CDR3 protein: CAWSVLAGVTGELFF; CDR3 DNA: TGTGCCTGGAGTGTACTAGCGGGGGTCACCGGGGAGCTGTTTTTT
clone size: .; V gene: TRBV30; J gene: TRBJ2-3; D gene: .; CDR3 protein: CAWRSRDTQYF; CDR3 DNA: TGTGCCTGGAGGTCCCGGGATACGCAGTATTTT
clone size: many; V gene: TRBV29-1; J gene: TRBJ2-7; D gene: TRBD2; CDR3 protein: CSVERSSGNEQYF; CDR3 DNA: TGCAGCGTTGAAAGGTCTAGCGGCAACGAGCAGTACTTC
clone size: few; V gene: TRBV30; J gene: TRBJ2-2; D gene: .; CDR3 protein: CAWSVVGTTNTGELFF; CDR3 DNA: TGTGCCTGGAGTGTAGTGGGGACCACGAACACCGGGGAGCTGTTTTTT
clone size: .; V gene: TRBV30; J gene: TRBJ2-7; D gene: .; CDR3 protein: CAWRPGHLYEQYF; CDR3 DNA: TGTGCCTGGAGGCCGGGACATCTCTACGAGCAGTACTTC
clone size: .; V gene: TRBV4-3; J gene: TRBJ2-1; D gene: TRBD2; CDR3 protein: CASSPSGRAPNEQFF; CDR3 DNA: TGCGCCAGCAGCCCTAGCGGGAGGGCCCCCAATGAGCAGTTCTTC
clone size: .; V gene: TRBV6-1; J gene: TRBJ2-1; D gene: TRBD2; CDR3 protein: CASRLAGNNEQFF; CDR3 DNA: TGTGCCAGCCGACTAGCGGGAAACAATGAGCAGTTCTTC
clone size: .; V gene: TRBV7-9; J gene: TRBJ1-5; D gene: .; CDR3 protein: CASSLDDRPQHF; CDR3 DNA: TGTGCCAGCAGCTTGGACGATAGGCCCCAGCATTTT
clone size: .; V gene: TRBV9; J gene: TRBJ2-3; D gene: .; CDR3 protein: CASTPGPRTDTQYF; CDR3 DNA: TGTGCCAGCACCCCGGGACCCCGCACAGATACGCAGTATTTT
clone size: .; V gene: TRBV30; J gene: TRBJ1-2; D gene: .; CDR3 protein: CAWSVNSNYGYTF; CDR3 DNA: TGTGCCTGGAGTGTGAACAGCAACTATGGCTACACCTTC
clone size: once; V gene: TRBV7-9; J gene: TRBJ2-7; D gene: .; CDR3 protein: CASSSRWGSSYEQYF; CDR3 DNA: TGTGCCAGCAGTTCACGATGGGGGAGCTCCTACGAGCAGTACTTC
clone size: .; V gene: TRBV12-2; J gene: TRBJ2-5; D gene: .; CDR3 protein: CASPIQRQGYQETQYF; CDR3 DNA: TGTGCAAGTCCTATCCAGAGACAGGGCTACCAAGAGACCCAGTACTTC
clone size: many; V gene: TRBV6-6; J gene: TRBJ1-6; D gene: TRBD1; CDR3 protein: CASNLRENRGHSPLHF; CDR3 DNA: TGTGCCAGCAACCTACGGGAAAACAGGGGTCATTCACCCCTCCACTTT
clone size: .; V gene: TRBV19; J gene: TRBJ1-2; D gene: .; CDR3 protein: CASSIDRRGYGYTF; CDR3 DNA: TGTGCCAGTAGTATAGACCGGCGAGGGTATGGCTACACCTTC
clone size: many; V gene: TRBV7-9; J gene: TRBJ2-3; D gene: TRBD2; CDR3 protein: CASSTRLAGGDTQYF; CDR3 DNA: TGTGCCAGCAGCACCCGACTAGCGGGAGGAGATACGCAGTATTTT
clone size: .; V gene: TRBV4-2; J gene: TRBJ1-3; D gene: .; CDR3 protein: CASSLIGDSGNTIYF; CDR3 DNA: TGTGCCAGCAGCTTGATTGGGGACTCTGGAAACACCATATATTTT
clone size: .; V gene: TRBV19; J gene: TRBJ2-1; D gene: .; CDR3 protein: CASSIAGLAGEIYNEQFF; CDR3 DNA: TGTGCCAGTAGTATAGCGGGGCTAGCCGGAGAGATTTACAATGAGCAGTTCTTC
clone size: .; V gene: TRBV18; J gene: TRBJ2-1; D gene: .; CDR3 protein: CASSPSTQIEQFF; CDR3 DNA: TGTGCCAGCTCACCATCTACCCAGATAGAGCAGTTCTTC
clone size: .; V gene: TRBV19; J gene: TRBJ1-6; D gene: TRBD1; CDR3 protein: CASVETGGNSPLHF; CDR3 DNA: TGTGCCAGTGTCGAGACAGGGGGCAATTCACCCCTCCACTTT
clone size: .; V gene: TRBV5-4; J gene: TRBJ2-7; D gene: .; CDR3 protein: CASSSRRGGPTYEQYF; CDR3 DNA: TGTGCCAGCAGCAGCCGGAGGGGGGGGCCAACCTACGAGCAGTACTTC
clone size: .; V gene: TRBV9; J gene: TRBJ2-7; D gene: TRBD2; CDR3 protein: CASSAGLAGGEQYF; CDR3 DNA: TGTGCCAGCAGCGCCGGACTAGCGGGAGGCGAGCAGTACTTC
clone size: .; V gene: TRBV7-2; J gene: TRBJ1-4; D gene: TRBD1; CDR3 protein: CASSKSGGDEKLFF; CDR3 DNA: TGTGCCAGCAGTAAATCAGGGGGCGATGAAAAACTGTTTTTT
clone size: .; V gene: TRBV6-5; J gene: TRBJ2-2; D gene: .; CDR3 protein: CASSSHLDTGELFF; CDR3 DNA: TGTGCCAGCAGTTCACACCTAGACACCGGGGAGCTGTTTTTT
clone size: .; V gene: TRBV19; J gene: TRBJ1-3; D gene: .; CDR3 protein: CASTYPGWTSGNTIYF; CDR3 DNA: TGTGCCAGTACCTATCCGGGTTGGACCTCTGGAAACACCATATATTTT
clone size: .; V gene: TRBV6-5; J gene: TRBJ2-7; D gene: TRBD1; CDR3 protein: CASSSRGSGQVF; CDR3 DNA: TGTGCCAGCAGTTCTAGGGGATCCGGACAGGTCTTC
clone size: .; V gene: TRBV9; J gene: TRBJ1-6; D gene: TRBD1; CDR3 protein: CASSVWDRGSPLHF; CDR3 DNA: TGTGCCAGCAGCGTGTGGGACAGAGGGTCACCCCTCCACTTT
clone size: .; V gene: TRBV6-5; J gene: TRBJ1-2; D gene: .; CDR3 protein: CASRGTTYGYTF; CDR3 DNA: TGTGCCAGCAGAGGCACCACCTATGGCTACACCTTC